This entry concerns a single TCR beta chain. The authors' processing: How many nucleated cells were present was estimated from reference gene primer amplification. Repertoires were generated with immunoSEQ multiplex PCR, while TCRdb's copy carries only in-frame clones and drops some. V and J calls and clone size come straight from that table; D and trimming were deduced from the DNA. There are roughly 70,000 clones in the sample; roughly 90% occur only once, and roughly 2.5% lies in the top ten. Germline V lookup: CDR1 LGHDT, CDR2 YNNKEL (reference sequence). V was clipped by 8 bases and J by 9 bases, with 14 bases between them. The CDR3 has 12 amino acids. This entry is derived from a study of blood T cell repertoires in COVID-19. Study-wide context: Spain, Italy and the United States supplied samples that represented acute and convalescent COVID-19. T cells, B-cell-depleted T cells, or PBMCs provided the cDNA or gDNA that served as material.

The TCR comes from a man in his 70s with active or convalescent COVID-19. The sequencing sample was made of peripheral blood. This rearrangement joins TRBV3-1 (or the pseudogene TRBV3-2) to TRBJ1-5, with a possible D match to TRBD1 (6 bases). The chain's CDR3 is CASRAGAGPQHF. CDR3 DNA: TGTGCCAGCCGGGCAGGGGCAGGGCCCCAGCATTTT.